This entry lists 18 T cell receptor beta chains sequenced from one sample in a study of T cell responses to AZD1222 COVID-19 vaccine. Some clones are missing from TCRdb's copy, which holds only in-frame ones; the method was immunoSEQ multiplex PCR. The sample carries 100,000 to 150,000 clones, 93% recorded once. The sample consisted of peripheral blood, taken on day 0 of AZD1222 vaccination. The receptors derive from an adult in good health.

V gene TRBV7-9 combines with J gene TRBJ2-2; tentative D call: TRBD1 (6 bases). V was clipped by 5 bases and J by 2 bases, with 12 bases between them. CDR1 SEHNR and CDR2 FQNEAQ come from the germline V gene (reference sequence). CDR3 length: 15 residues. In DNA, the CDR3 is TGTGCCAGCAGCCGTAGAGGGGGAAACACCGGGGAGCTGTTTTTT. Encoded protein: CASSRRGGNTGELFF. Supplemented by reference TRBV7-9 and TRBJ2-2, the full variable domain reads DTGVSQNPRHKITKRGQNVTFRCDPISEHNRLYWYRQTLGQGPEFLTYFQNEAQLEKSRLLSDRFSAERPKGSFSTLEIQRTEQGDSAMYLCASSRRGGNTGELFFGEGSRLTVL.

The genes are TRBV5-6 and TRBJ2-7; D is unclear. Trimming removed 1 base at V and 3 bases at J, with 14 bases between. Germline-derived CDR1 and CDR2 are SGHDT and YYEEEE. CDR3 size: 15 residues. In DNA form, the CDR3 reads TGTGCCAGCAGCTTGTTAGGGTCCTCCTTCTACGAGCAGTACTTC. Protein product: CASSLLGSSFYEQYF.

The chain couples TRBV4-1 to TRBJ2-1, with D maybe TRBD2 (5 bases). V was clipped by 3 bases and J by 4 bases, with 16 bases between them. CDR3 length: 16 amino acids. Germline V CDR1 and CDR2: MGHRA, YSYEKL. This chain's CDR3 is CASSHPPGWRYNEQFF. In nucleotides, the CDR3 is TGCGCCAGCAGCCACCCTCCGGGATGGCGGTACAATGAGCAGTTCTTC.

This clone was seen just once. The J gene is TRBJ2-7, the V gene TRBV28, with 13 positions matching TRBD2. The CDR3 extends over 14 amino acids. V shed 10 bases, J shed 7 bases, and the junction held 10 bases outside the gene matches. The germline V gene has CDR1 MDHEN and CDR2 SYDVKM. The CDR3 bases are TGTGCCACCACCGGGACTAGCGGGATATGGGAGCAGTACTTC. As protein: CATTGTSGIWEQYF.

The chain employs TRBV5-4 and TRBJ1-1; D unresolved. Germline CDR1 SGHNT, CDR2 YYREEE (reference sequence). Trimming stripped 1 base from V and 1 base from J, with 8 bases between. The CDR3 sequence is 14 residues long. The CDR3 is CASSLTMGNTEAFF. CDR3 sequence (DNA): TGTGCCAGCAGCTTGACGATGGGGAACACTGAAGCTTTCTTT.

V and J are TRBV12-3 or TRBV12-4 and TRBJ1-6, with TRBD1 matching 9 bases. V trimming: 4 bases; J trimming: 11 bases; junction bases outside the gene matches: 3. This CDR3 comprises 13 residues. DNA for the CDR3: TGTGCCAGCAGTTCGGACAGGGGTCCACCCCTCCACTTT. This sequence encodes CASSSDRGPPLHF.

V usage is TRBV27 and J usage is TRBJ2-5, with a possible D match to TRBD1 (5 bases). Germline CDR1 is MNHEY and CDR2 is SMNVEV (reference sequence). Trimming shortened V by 3 bases and J by 4 bases, and 9 bases separated the two germline ends. This CDR3 is 13 amino acids long. The CDR3 here is CASSLTALETQYF. The CDR3 nucleotides are TGTGCCAGCAGTTTGACAGCTTTAGAGACCCAGTACTTC.

The V and J genes are TRBV18 and TRBJ2-7; D possibly uses TRBD1 or TRBD2 (5 bases each). V was shortened by 2 bases and J by 3 bases, with 8 bases between the two germline ends. The CDR3 runs to 13 residues. Per germline, CDR1 KGHSH and CDR2 LQKENI. The CDR3 DNA reads TGTGCCAGCTCACCAGAGGGGATCTACGAGCAGTACTTC. It specifies CASSPEGIYEQYF.

The V gene is TRBV30, the J gene TRBJ2-5; tentative D call: TRBD2 (6 bases). V shed 2 bases and J shed 5 bases, with 18 bases lying between them. The CDR3 sequence is 15 residues long. Germline V gives CDR1 GTSNPN, CDR2 SVGIG (reference sequence). The CDR3 reads CAWSIPSRDFETQYF. In DNA form, the CDR3 reads TGTGCCTGGAGTATCCCCTCTAGGGACTTCGAGACCCAGTACTTC.

V and J are TRBV30 and TRBJ2-3, with a weak D call TRBD2 (6 bases). This CDR3 has 14 amino acids. The ends were cut back, 4 bases at V and 2 bases at J, with 13 bases in the middle. Germline assignment: CDR1 GTSNPN and CDR2 SVGIG (reference sequence). The CDR3 bases are TGTGCCTGGACCTTGACTAGACTCACAGATACGCAGTATTTT. Its protein product is CAWTLTRLTDTQYF.

J is TRBJ2-3 and V is TRBV7-9; D ambiguous. Trimming removed 2 bases at V and 5 bases at J, with 11 bases between. The length of the CDR3 is 14 residues. Per germline, CDR1 SEHNR and CDR2 FQNEAQ (reference sequence). The CDR3 sequence is CASSLLQPRDTQYF. CDR3 nucleotides: TGTGCCAGCAGCTTACTACAGCCCCGAGATACGCAGTATTTT.

The rearrangement joins TRBV18 to TRBJ1-1; D call uncertain. Germline values: CDR1 KGHSH, CDR2 LQKENI. V was shortened by 4 bases and J by 6 bases, with 21 bases between the two germline ends. This CDR3 has 16 amino acids. The CDR3 bases are TGTGCCAGCTCACTTACGCCATCCCGCTTGGGCGCTGAAGCTTTCTTT. Protein product: CASSLTPSRLGAEAFF. Variable domain in full (rest from reference TRBV18 and TRBJ1-1): NAGVMQNPRHLVRRRGQEARLRCSPMKGHSHVYWYRQLPEEGLKFMVYLQKENIIDESGMPKERFSAEFPKEGPSILRIQQVVRGDSAAYFCASSLTPSRLGAEAFFGQGTRLTVV.

The rearrangement links TRBV3-1 (or the pseudogene TRBV3-2) to TRBJ2-1, with a weak D call TRBD2 (5 bases). CDR3 length: 15 amino acids. The germline V and J ends were trimmed by 0 bases and 7 bases, with 13 bases remaining between them. Germline V gene lookup returns CDR1 LGHDT and CDR2 YNNKEL (reference sequence). For the CDR3, the DNA is TGTGCCAGCAGCCAAGAGCTGGGTGGCGGGAATGAGCAGTTCTTC. As protein: CASSQELGGGNEQFF.

The table lists this clone with a few counts. The chain links TRBV19 to TRBJ2-1; D may be TRBD2 (6 bases). V lost 6 bases to trimming and J lost 3 bases, with 9 bases between them. Germline values: CDR1 LNHDA, CDR2 SQIVND (reference sequence). The CDR3 extends over 13 amino acids. This chain's CDR3 is CASSRDFYNEQFF. CDR3 sequence (DNA): TGTGCCAGTAGCCGGGACTTCTACAATGAGCAGTTCTTC.

The V call is TRBV7-6, the J call TRBJ1-1; a possible D gene is TRBD1 (5 bases). Trimming left V 10 bases short and J 7 bases short, with 13 bases between. Germline CDR1 SGHVS, CDR2 FNYEAQ. The CDR3 sequence is 11 residues long. CDR3 sequence: CATRDLNEAFF. In DNA, the CDR3 is TGTGCCACCCGGGACTTGAATGAAGCTTTCTTT.

The chain joins TRBV5-4 to TRBJ2-7, with TRBD2 matching 8 bases. V was clipped by 4 bases and J by 6 bases; unmatched bases: 12. Germline values: CDR1 SGHNT, CDR2 YYREEE (reference sequence). The CDR3 has 15 amino acids. As DNA, the CDR3 is TGTGCCAGCAGCCGGGGGGATAGCGGGAAAATCGAGCAGTACTTC. Its protein product is CASSRGDSGKIEQYF.

The chain links TRBV2 to TRBJ1-5; TRBD1 aligns across 11 bases. The CDR3 has 14 amino acids. The germline V gene encodes CDR1 SNHLY and CDR2 FYNNEI. V was clipped by 5 bases and J by 7 bases; unmatched bases: 4. CDR3 nucleotide sequence: TGTGCCAGCAGTCCCGGGACAGGGGGGCAGCCCCAGCATTTT. It translates to CASSPGTGGQPQHF. The complete variable domain, with remaining parts taken from reference TRBV2 and TRBJ1-5, reads EPEVTQTPSHQVTQMGQEVILRCVPISNHLYFYWYRQILGQKVEFLVSFYNNEISEKSEIFDDQFSVERPDGSNFTLKIRSTKLEDSAMYFCASSPGTGGQPQHFGDGTRLSIL.

The V gene is TRBV5-6, the J gene TRBJ1-2, with D maybe TRBD1 (6 bases). Per germline, CDR1 SGHDT and CDR2 YYEEEE. This CDR3 has 15 residues. Trimming removed 3 bases at V and 0 bases at J, with 12 bases between. CDR3 in DNA: TGTGCCAGCAGCTCGGCGGGGGGCACTAACTATGGCTACACCTTC. Translated, it gives CASSSAGGTNYGYTF.